Below, 2 T cell receptor beta chains from the same sample are listed, as sequenced in a study of shared clonotypes between healthy human individuals. TCRdb's copy holds only in-frame clones and misses some; the assay was immunoSEQ multiplex PCR. The table shows 2 million to 2.5 million clones, with approximately 95% occurring only once. Input material: naive CD4+ T cells sorted from blood. Stated subset: CD45RA+ positively selected. All receptors come from a young man in good health.

CDR3 sequence: CASTLGGRGTGELFF. The DNA for the CDR3 is TGTGCCAGCACCCTAGGAGGGAGAGGGACCGGGGAGCTGTTTTTT. This sequence joins TRBV6-1 and TRBJ2-2, with D perhaps matching TRBD2 (6 bases). Trimming cost V 7 bases and J 5 bases, with 17 bases left between them. From germline, CDR1 is MNHNS and CDR2 SASEGT. The CDR3 consists of 15 residues.

This rearrangement joins TRBV7-2 to TRBJ1-1, with D hard to call. Trimming took off 2 bases at V and 0 bases at J, with 7 bases between the two ends. In germline, CDR1 is SGHTA, CDR2 FQGNSA. The CDR3 consists of 14 residues. CDR3: CASSLSLVNTEAFF. Here the CDR3 DNA reads TGTGCCAGCAGCTTATCGCTCGTGAACACTGAAGCTTTCTTT.